This is a list of T cell receptor beta chains from one sample in a study of OX40 agonist ivuxolimab in advanced cancers. Assay used: immunoSEQ multiplex PCR; TCRdb lists only in-frame clones, some missing. The table lists tens of thousands of clones, roughly nine tenths of them singletons. The sample consisted of CD4+ or CD8+ T cells sorted from blood, taken in a trial of the OX40 agonist ivuxolimab. These TCRs come from an adult with an advanced solid tumor such as melanoma, head and neck, liver or kidney cancer. CDR3s include the opening cysteine and the closing phenylalanine or tryptophan. The order of the fields is clone size, D gene, V gene, J gene, CDR3 DNA, CDR3 protein. A D gene is named only where the DNA matches it firmly. The size field is filled for only some rows; it gives once, few, many or a size class.

clone size: few; D gene: -; V gene: TRBV6-4; J gene: TRBJ2-2; CDR3 DNA: TGTGCCAGCAGTGCGAAGGGCGACACCGGGGAGCTGTTTTTT; CDR3 protein: CASSAKGDTGELFF
clone size: -; D gene: -; V gene: TRBV7-9; J gene: TRBJ1-1; CDR3 DNA: TGTGCCAACAATAGACAGAATCTCCCTGAAGCTTTCTTT; CDR3 protein: CANNRQNLPEAFF
clone size: -; D gene: -; V gene: TRBV19; J gene: TRBJ2-1; CDR3 DNA: TGTGCCAGTAGTATCGGGGCCAGCTCCTACAATGAGCAGTTCTTC; CDR3 protein: CASSIGASSYNEQFF
clone size: -; D gene: -; V gene: TRBV4-3; J gene: TRBJ2-1; CDR3 DNA: TGCGCCAGCAGCCAAGATCCCGGACAGAGCTCCTACAATGAGCAGTTCTTC; CDR3 protein: CASSQDPGQSSYNEQFF
clone size: -; D gene: -; V gene: TRBV5-1; J gene: TRBJ2-1; CDR3 DNA: TGCGCCAGCAGCTCGGGTCTGGGGGGCTCCTACAATGAGCAGTTCTTC; CDR3 protein: CASSSGLGGSYNEQFF
clone size: few; D gene: TRBD2; V gene: TRBV5-1; J gene: TRBJ2-1; CDR3 DNA: TGCGCCAGCAGCTTGGTGGGACTAGCGGTGGTAAATGAGCAGTTCTTC; CDR3 protein: CASSLVGLAVVNEQFF
clone size: -; D gene: TRBD1; V gene: TRBV9; J gene: TRBJ2-1; CDR3 DNA: TGTGCCAGCAGCGTAGCGGGGACAGCGGAGCAGTTCTTC; CDR3 protein: CASSVAGTAEQFF
clone size: -; D gene: TRBD2; V gene: TRBV19; J gene: TRBJ2-2; CDR3 DNA: TGTGCCAGTGGGGCTAGCGGCCAAAGCGGGGAGCTGTTTTTT; CDR3 protein: CASGASGQSGELFF
clone size: -; D gene: -; V gene: TRBV7-9; J gene: TRBJ2-1; CDR3 DNA: TGTGCCAGCAGCTTAGTGGTGGTGGACAATGAGCAGTTCTTC; CDR3 protein: CASSLVVVDNEQFF
clone size: -; D gene: TRBD1; V gene: TRBV28; J gene: TRBJ2-2; CDR3 DNA: TGTGCCAGTAGTTCCCTGTGGCGAACCCCCCTGACAGGGGTCACCGGGGAGCTGTTTTTT; CDR3 protein: CASSSLWRTPLTGVTGELFF
clone size: -; D gene: TRBD1; V gene: TRBV7-9; J gene: TRBJ1-4; CDR3 DNA: TGTGCCAGCAGCTTAACAGGGGGGAATGAAAAACTGTTTTTT; CDR3 protein: CASSLTGGNEKLFF
clone size: -; D gene: TRBD1; V gene: TRBV6-1; J gene: TRBJ2-1; CDR3 DNA: TGTGCCAGCAGGGCCGGGACAGGGTTGCTTGAGCAGTTCTTC; CDR3 protein: CASRAGTGLLEQFF
clone size: -; D gene: -; V gene: TRBV29-1; J gene: TRBJ2-1; CDR3 DNA: TGCAGCGTTGATTTTCGAAATCTAGTGGGACACAATGAGCAGTTCTTC; CDR3 protein: CSVDFRNLVGHNEQFF
clone size: -; D gene: -; V gene: TRBV7-9; J gene: TRBJ2-3; CDR3 DNA: TGTGCCAGCAGCCGTCCGCCCAGTTTT; CDR3 protein: CASSRPPSF
clone size: -; D gene: -; V gene: TRBV9; J gene: TRBJ2-5; CDR3 DNA: TGTGCCAGCAGCTCCGGGACCCAAGAGACCCAGTACTTC; CDR3 protein: CASSSGTQETQYF
clone size: -; D gene: -; V gene: TRBV7-9; J gene: TRBJ2-2; CDR3 DNA: TGTGCCAGCAGCTTAAACGGGATGACCGGGGAGCTGTTTTTT; CDR3 protein: CASSLNGMTGELFF
clone size: once; D gene: -; V gene: TRBV28; J gene: TRBJ1-5; CDR3 DNA: TGTGCCTGCCGCTGGGACAAAAATCAGCCCCAGCATTTT; CDR3 protein: CACRWDKNQPQHF
clone size: -; D gene: TRBD2; V gene: TRBV5-6; J gene: TRBJ2-1; CDR3 DNA: TGTGCCAGCAGCGAGCCCAGGACTAGCGGGAGGGGTAATGAGCAGTTCTTC; CDR3 protein: CASSEPRTSGRGNEQFF
clone size: -; D gene: -; V gene: TRBV6-5; J gene: TRBJ1-1; CDR3 DNA: TGTGCCAGCAGTCCCGTTTTTGGGGGCCCTGAAGCTTTCTTT; CDR3 protein: CASSPVFGGPEAFF
clone size: -; D gene: TRBD2; V gene: TRBV10-3; J gene: TRBJ2-3; CDR3 DNA: TGTGCCATCAGGAGCTATAGCGGGGGGTTATTAGATACGCAGTATTTT; CDR3 protein: CAIRSYSGGLLDTQYF
clone size: -; D gene: TRBD1; V gene: TRBV27; J gene: TRBJ2-7; CDR3 DNA: TGTGCCAGCGGTCCAGGACAGGGGGACACCTACGAGCAGTACTTC; CDR3 protein: CASGPGQGDTYEQYF
clone size: -; D gene: -; V gene: TRBV4-1; J gene: TRBJ2-7; CDR3 DNA: TGCGCCAGCAGCCAGAACACAGGGTTCTACGAGCAGTACTTC; CDR3 protein: CASSQNTGFYEQYF
clone size: -; D gene: -; V gene: TRBV11-3; J gene: TRBJ2-1; CDR3 DNA: TGTGCCAGCAGCCCCCGGGACTCCTCCTACAATGAGCAGTTCTTC; CDR3 protein: CASSPRDSSYNEQFF
clone size: -; D gene: TRBD1; V gene: TRBV9; J gene: TRBJ1-2; CDR3 DNA: TGTGCCAGCAGCGCGACAGGGGCAGGAGGGTATGGCTACACCTTC; CDR3 protein: CASSATGAGGYGYTF
clone size: -; D gene: TRBD1; V gene: TRBV30; J gene: TRBJ1-5; CDR3 DNA: TGTGCCTGGGGACAGGGCCTTAATAGCAATCAGCCCCAGCATTTT; CDR3 protein: CAWGQGLNSNQPQHF
clone size: large; D gene: -; V gene: TRBV19; J gene: TRBJ1-1; CDR3 DNA: TGTGCCAGTAGTGTAGGACGGATGAACACTGAAGCTTTCTTT; CDR3 protein: CASSVGRMNTEAFF
clone size: -; D gene: -; V gene: TRBV7-6; J gene: TRBJ1-2; CDR3 DNA: TGTGCCAGCAGCTTACTTTCTAACTATGGCTACACCTTC; CDR3 protein: CASSLLSNYGYTF
clone size: -; D gene: -; V gene: TRBV7-2; J gene: TRBJ2-7; CDR3 DNA: TGTGCCAGCAGCTTAGGGCAGGGCCACGAGCAGTACTTC; CDR3 protein: CASSLGQGHEQYF
clone size: -; D gene: -; V gene: TRBV7-9; J gene: TRBJ2-6; CDR3 DNA: TGTGCCAGCAGCTTATTGGGCAGATCCTACTCTGGGGCCAACGTCCTGACTTTC; CDR3 protein: CASSLLGRSYSGANVLTF
clone size: -; D gene: -; V gene: TRBV27; J gene: TRBJ2-7; CDR3 DNA: TGTGCCAGCAGTAACCCGGACGCATGGTACGAGCAGTACTTC; CDR3 protein: CASSNPDAWYEQYF
clone size: -; D gene: -; V gene: TRBV27; J gene: TRBJ2-7; CDR3 DNA: TGTGCCAGCAGTTTATCTCCGGGACGGATCTCCTACGAGCAGTACTTC; CDR3 protein: CASSLSPGRISYEQYF
clone size: -; D gene: TRBD1; V gene: TRBV6-5; J gene: TRBJ2-5; CDR3 DNA: TGTGCCAGCAGTTACTTGCAGGGGGCGAATCAAGAGACCCAGTACTTC; CDR3 protein: CASSYLQGANQETQYF
clone size: -; D gene: -; V gene: TRBV7-8; J gene: TRBJ2-7; CDR3 DNA: TGTGCCAGCAGCTTAACCCAGGCCTACGAGCAGTACTTC; CDR3 protein: CASSLTQAYEQYF
clone size: -; D gene: -; V gene: TRBV28; J gene: TRBJ1-5; CDR3 DNA: TGTGCCAGCCGGGGGGCGCCGGGTCAGCCCCAGCATTTT; CDR3 protein: CASRGAPGQPQHF
clone size: -; D gene: -; V gene: TRBV11-3; J gene: TRBJ1-3; CDR3 DNA: TGTGCCAGCAGCTTAGGATCTGGAAACACCATATATTTT; CDR3 protein: CASSLGSGNTIYF
clone size: -; D gene: TRBD1; V gene: TRBV6-5; J gene: TRBJ1-5; CDR3 DNA: TGTGCCACCCGGACAGGGGCCAGTCAGCCCCAGCATTTT; CDR3 protein: CATRTGASQPQHF
clone size: -; D gene: -; V gene: TRBV27; J gene: TRBJ1-5; CDR3 DNA: TGTGCCAGCAGTTTAGTAGGGGATCAGCCCCAGCATTTT; CDR3 protein: CASSLVGDQPQHF
clone size: once; D gene: TRBD2; V gene: TRBV7-2; J gene: TRBJ2-1; CDR3 DNA: TGTGCCAGCAGCTGGGGGACTAGCTCCTCGGTCGGTGAGCAGTTCTTC; CDR3 protein: CASSWGTSSSVGEQFF
clone size: -; D gene: -; V gene: TRBV13; J gene: TRBJ1-2; CDR3 DNA: TGTGCCAGCAGCTTAGGCATGGGGATTGATTATGGCTACACCTTC; CDR3 protein: CASSLGMGIDYGYTF
clone size: -; D gene: -; V gene: TRBV9; J gene: TRBJ2-1; CDR3 DNA: TGTGCCAGCAGCGCATCCGGGACCTCCTACAATGAGCAGTTCTTC; CDR3 protein: CASSASGTSYNEQFF
clone size: -; D gene: -; V gene: TRBV5-6; J gene: TRBJ1-5; CDR3 DNA: TGTGCCAGCAGCCTTACTAATCAGCCCCAGCATTTT; CDR3 protein: CASSLTNQPQHF
clone size: -; D gene: -; V gene: TRBV5-1; J gene: TRBJ2-3; CDR3 DNA: TGCGCCAGCAGCGGACCGGGACATAGTAGCACAGATACGCAGTATTTT; CDR3 protein: CASSGPGHSSTDTQYF
clone size: -; D gene: -; V gene: TRBV7-9; J gene: TRBJ1-1; CDR3 DNA: TGTGCCAGCAGCCTCACTACAGTTTCGAACACTGAAGCTTTCTTT; CDR3 protein: CASSLTTVSNTEAFF
clone size: -; D gene: -; V gene: TRBV7-9; J gene: TRBJ1-1; CDR3 DNA: TGTGCCAGCATCAGTACGAACACTGAAGCTTTCTTT; CDR3 protein: CASISTNTEAFF
clone size: -; D gene: TRBD2; V gene: TRBV4-1; J gene: TRBJ2-1; CDR3 DNA: TGCGCCAGCAGCCACCCTCGTCGGACTAGCGGGGGAGGTAATGAGCAGTTCTTC; CDR3 protein: CASSHPRRTSGGGNEQFF
clone size: -; D gene: -; V gene: TRBV7-9; J gene: TRBJ2-5; CDR3 DNA: TGTGCCAGCAGGTTACCACCGGACCGCCAAGAGACCCAGTACTTC; CDR3 protein: CASRLPPDRQETQYF
clone size: -; D gene: -; V gene: TRBV4-3; J gene: TRBJ2-5; CDR3 DNA: TGCGCCAGCAGCCAAGATTCCGGACGGCGGCAAGAGACCCAGTACTTC; CDR3 protein: CASSQDSGRRQETQYF
clone size: -; D gene: -; V gene: TRBV27; J gene: TRBJ2-1; CDR3 DNA: TGTGCCAGCAGTTTTTCAGGGGATGAGCAGTTCTTC; CDR3 protein: CASSFSGDEQFF
clone size: -; D gene: -; V gene: TRBV18; J gene: TRBJ2-7; CDR3 DNA: TGTGCCAGCTCACCACTACAGCCCGAGCAGTACTTC; CDR3 protein: CASSPLQPEQYF
clone size: -; D gene: TRBD2; V gene: TRBV4-3; J gene: TRBJ2-7; CDR3 DNA: TGCGCCAGCAGCCAAGCATTTAGCGGGGACTCCTACGAGCAGTACTTC; CDR3 protein: CASSQAFSGDSYEQYF